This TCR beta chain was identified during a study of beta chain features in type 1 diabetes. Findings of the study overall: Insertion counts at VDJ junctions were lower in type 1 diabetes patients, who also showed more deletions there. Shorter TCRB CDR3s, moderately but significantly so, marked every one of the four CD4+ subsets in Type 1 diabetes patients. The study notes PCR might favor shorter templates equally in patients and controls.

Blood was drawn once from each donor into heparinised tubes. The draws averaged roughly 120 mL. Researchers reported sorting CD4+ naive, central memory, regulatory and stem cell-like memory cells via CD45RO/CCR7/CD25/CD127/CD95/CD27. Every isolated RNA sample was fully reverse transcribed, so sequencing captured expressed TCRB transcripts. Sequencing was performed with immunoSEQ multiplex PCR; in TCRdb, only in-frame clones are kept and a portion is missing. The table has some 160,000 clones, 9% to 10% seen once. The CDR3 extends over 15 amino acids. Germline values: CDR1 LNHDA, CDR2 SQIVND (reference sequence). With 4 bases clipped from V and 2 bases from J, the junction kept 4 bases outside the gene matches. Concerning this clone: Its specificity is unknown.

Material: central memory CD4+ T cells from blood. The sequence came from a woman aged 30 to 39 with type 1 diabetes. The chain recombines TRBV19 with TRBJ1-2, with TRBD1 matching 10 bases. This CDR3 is CASSTRQGANYGYTF. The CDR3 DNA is TGTGCCAGTAGTACTCGACAGGGGGCGAACTATGGCTACACCTTC.